This TCR beta chain was obtained from a study of beta chain features in type 1 diabetes. What was sequenced were expressed TCRB transcripts, since all of the isolated RNA had been reverse transcribed. Naive, central memory and regulatory T cell samples came to a mean of roughly 3.6 million reads. Assay used: immunoSEQ multiplex PCR; TCRdb lists only in-frame clones, some missing. The sample has roughly 500,000 clones, about 32% seen once. After removal of 5 bases from V and 5 bases from J, the junction contained 9 bases not matched to a gene. CDR1 is SQVTM and CDR2 is ANQGSEA in the germline V gene. The CDR3 loop spans 13 amino acids. Notes on the study in general: Cells that show high TCR expression could be over-represented by cDNA sequencing.

The single heparinised draw taken from each donor contained roughly 100 mL of blood on average. Each population that was sorted was more than 95% pure. Points on this clone: Its antigen is unknown.

The rearrangement uses TRBV29-1 and TRBJ2-7, with TRBD1 identical over 7 bases. This receptor was taken from a man aged 18 to 30 in good health. Sequencing input: naive CD4+ T cells from blood. The CDR3 sequence: CSVTETGFNEQYF. The CDR3 DNA follows: TGCAGCGTTACCGAGACAGGGTTCAACGAGCAGTACTTC.